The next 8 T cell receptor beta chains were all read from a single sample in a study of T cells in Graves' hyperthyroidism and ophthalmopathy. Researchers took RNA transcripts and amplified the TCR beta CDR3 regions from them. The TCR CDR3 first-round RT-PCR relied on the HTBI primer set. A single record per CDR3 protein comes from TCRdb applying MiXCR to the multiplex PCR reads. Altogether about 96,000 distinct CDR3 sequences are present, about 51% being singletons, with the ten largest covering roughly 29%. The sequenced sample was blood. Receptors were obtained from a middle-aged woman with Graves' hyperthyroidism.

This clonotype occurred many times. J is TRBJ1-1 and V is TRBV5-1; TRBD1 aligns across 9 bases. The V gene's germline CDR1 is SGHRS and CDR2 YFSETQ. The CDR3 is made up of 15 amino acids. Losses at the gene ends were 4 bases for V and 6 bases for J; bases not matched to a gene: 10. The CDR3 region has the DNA TGCGCCAGCAGCCCGCCAGGGACAGGGAGCCCTGAAGCTTTCTTT. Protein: CASSPPGTGSPEAFF.

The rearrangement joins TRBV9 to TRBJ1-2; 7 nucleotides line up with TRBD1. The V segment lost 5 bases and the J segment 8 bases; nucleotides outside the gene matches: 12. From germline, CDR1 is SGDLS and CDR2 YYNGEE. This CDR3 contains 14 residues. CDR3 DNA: TGTGCCAGCAGAGGTGAAGGGGGCAGGGACGGCTACACCTTC. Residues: CASRGEGGRDGYTF.

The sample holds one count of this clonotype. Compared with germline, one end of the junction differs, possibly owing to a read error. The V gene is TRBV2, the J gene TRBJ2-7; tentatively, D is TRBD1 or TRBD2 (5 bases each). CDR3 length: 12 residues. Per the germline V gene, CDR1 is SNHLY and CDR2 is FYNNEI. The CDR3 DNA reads TGTGCCAGCAGTACGGGACCCAACGAGCAGCACTTC. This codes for CASSTGPNEQHF.

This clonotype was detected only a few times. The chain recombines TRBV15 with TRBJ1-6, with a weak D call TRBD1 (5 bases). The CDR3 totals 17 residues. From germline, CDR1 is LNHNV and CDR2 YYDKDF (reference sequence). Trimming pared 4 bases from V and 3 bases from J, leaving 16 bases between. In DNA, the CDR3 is TGTGCCACCAGCAAAACCTCAGACAGTATCTATAATTCACCCCTCCACTTT. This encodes CATSKTSDSIYNSPLHF.

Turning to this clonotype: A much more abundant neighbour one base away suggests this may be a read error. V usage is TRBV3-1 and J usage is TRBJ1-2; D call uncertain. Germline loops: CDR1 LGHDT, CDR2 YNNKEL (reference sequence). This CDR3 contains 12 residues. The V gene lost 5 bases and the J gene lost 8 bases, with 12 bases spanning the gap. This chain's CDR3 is CASSGENGGYTF. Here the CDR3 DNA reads TGTGCCAGCAGCGGAGAGAATGGGGGCTACACCTTC.

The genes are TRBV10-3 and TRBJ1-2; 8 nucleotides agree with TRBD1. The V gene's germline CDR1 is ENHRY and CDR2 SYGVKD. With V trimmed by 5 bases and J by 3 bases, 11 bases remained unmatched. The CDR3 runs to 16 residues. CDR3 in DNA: TGTGCCATCAGTCCTGGCGGGGACAGGAGCTACTATGGCTACACCTTC. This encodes CAISPGGDRSYYGYTF.

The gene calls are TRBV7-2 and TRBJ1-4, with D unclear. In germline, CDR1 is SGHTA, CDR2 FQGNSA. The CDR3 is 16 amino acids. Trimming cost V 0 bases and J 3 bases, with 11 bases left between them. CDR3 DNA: TGTGCCAGCAGCTTAGCTATCGGGGTAGCTAATGAAAAACTGTTTTTT. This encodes CASSLAIGVANEKLFF.

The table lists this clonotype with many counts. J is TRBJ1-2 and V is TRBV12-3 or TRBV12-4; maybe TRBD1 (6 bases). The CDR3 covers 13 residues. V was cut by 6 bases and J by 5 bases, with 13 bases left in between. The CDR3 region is CASSPGTIYGYTF. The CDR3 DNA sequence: TGTGCCAGCAGCCCCGGGACAATTTATGGCTACACCTTC.